This T cell receptor beta chain emerged from a study of T cell repertoires in cytomegalovirus infection. Turning to the study itself: Public TCR beta signature analysis indicated the presence of both CMV infection and matching HLA type.

Germline V gene lookup returns CDR1 MNHNS and CDR2 SASEGT. The CDR3 runs to 14 residues. Trimming pared 3 bases from V and 6 bases from J, leaving 14 bases between. MiXCR, run by TCRdb on the reads, gives a single entry per CDR3 protein. The table lists around 740,000 distinct CDR3 sequences, about a third of them singletons. Sequencing input: PBMCs. This chain uses TRBV6-1 with TRBJ1-1; D gene ambiguous. The clonotype was recovered from a human donor in good health (CMV status not recorded). Some clones in this sample may be carry-over from other donors' samples. The CDR3 spells CASSEAGSRAEAFF. The CDR3 DNA reads as TGTGCCAGCAGTGAGGCAGGTTCGAGGGCTGAAGCTTTCTTT.